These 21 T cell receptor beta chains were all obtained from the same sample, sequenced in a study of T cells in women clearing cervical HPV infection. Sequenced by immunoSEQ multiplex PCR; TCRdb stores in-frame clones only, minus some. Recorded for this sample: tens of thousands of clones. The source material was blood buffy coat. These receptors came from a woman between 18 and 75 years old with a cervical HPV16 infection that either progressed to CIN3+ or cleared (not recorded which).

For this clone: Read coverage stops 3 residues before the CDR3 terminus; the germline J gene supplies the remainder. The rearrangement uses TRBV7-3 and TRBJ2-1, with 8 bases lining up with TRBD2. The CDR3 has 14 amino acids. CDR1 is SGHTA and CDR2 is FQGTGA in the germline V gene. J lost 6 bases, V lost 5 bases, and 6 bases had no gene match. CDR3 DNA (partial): TGTGCCAGCAGCCTGAGCGGGAGTTTCAATGAG. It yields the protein CASSLSGSFNE. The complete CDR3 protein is CASSLSGSFNEQFF.

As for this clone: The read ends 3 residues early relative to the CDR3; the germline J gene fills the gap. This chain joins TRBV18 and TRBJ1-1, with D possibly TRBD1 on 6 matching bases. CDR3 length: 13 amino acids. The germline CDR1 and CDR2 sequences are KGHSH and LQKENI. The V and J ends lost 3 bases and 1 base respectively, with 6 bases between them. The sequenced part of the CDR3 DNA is TGTGCCAGCTCACCGGGACAGAACACTGAA. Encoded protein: CASSPGQNTE. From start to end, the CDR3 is CASSPGQNTEAFF.

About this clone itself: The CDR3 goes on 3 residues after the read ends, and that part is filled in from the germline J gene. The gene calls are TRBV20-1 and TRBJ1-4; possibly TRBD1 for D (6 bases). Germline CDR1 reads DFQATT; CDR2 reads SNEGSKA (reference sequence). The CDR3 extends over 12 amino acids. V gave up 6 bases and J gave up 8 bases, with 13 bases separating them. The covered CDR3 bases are TGCAGTGCCCGAGGGGGAGGGGAAAAA. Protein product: CSARGGGEK. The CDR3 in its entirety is CSARGGGEKLFF.

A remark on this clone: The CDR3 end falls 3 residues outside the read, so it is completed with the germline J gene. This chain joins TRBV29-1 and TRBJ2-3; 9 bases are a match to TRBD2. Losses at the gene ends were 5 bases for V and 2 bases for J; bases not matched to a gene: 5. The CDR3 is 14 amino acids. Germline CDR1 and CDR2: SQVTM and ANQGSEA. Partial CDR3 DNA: TGCAGCGTTAGTAGCGGGAGCCCCACAGATACG. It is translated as CSVSSGSPTDT. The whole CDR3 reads CSVSSGSPTDTQYF.

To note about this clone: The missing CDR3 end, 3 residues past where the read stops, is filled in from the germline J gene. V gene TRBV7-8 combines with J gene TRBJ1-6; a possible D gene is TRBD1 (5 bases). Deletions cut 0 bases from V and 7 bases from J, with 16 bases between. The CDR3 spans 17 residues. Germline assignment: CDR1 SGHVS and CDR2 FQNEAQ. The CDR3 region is CASSLALFGSGNSPLHF. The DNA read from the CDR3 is TGTGCCAGCAGCTTAGCGCTTTTCGGGTCAGGGAATTCACCC.

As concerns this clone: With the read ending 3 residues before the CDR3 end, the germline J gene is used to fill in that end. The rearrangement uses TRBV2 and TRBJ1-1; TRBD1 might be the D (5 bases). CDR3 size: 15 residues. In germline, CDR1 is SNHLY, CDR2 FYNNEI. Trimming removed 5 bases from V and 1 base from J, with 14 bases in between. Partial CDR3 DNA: TGTGCCAGCAGTAGACGGGGGGGAGGGAACACTGAA. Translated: CASSRRGGGNTE. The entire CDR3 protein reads CASSRRGGGNTEAFF.

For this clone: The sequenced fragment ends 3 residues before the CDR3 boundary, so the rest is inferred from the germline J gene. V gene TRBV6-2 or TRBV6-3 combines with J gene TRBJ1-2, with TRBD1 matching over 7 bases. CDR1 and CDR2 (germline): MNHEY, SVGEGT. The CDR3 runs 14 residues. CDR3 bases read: TGTGCCAGCATAGGAGTGGGACAGATATATCGC. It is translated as CASIGVGQIYR. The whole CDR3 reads CASIGVGQIYRYTF.

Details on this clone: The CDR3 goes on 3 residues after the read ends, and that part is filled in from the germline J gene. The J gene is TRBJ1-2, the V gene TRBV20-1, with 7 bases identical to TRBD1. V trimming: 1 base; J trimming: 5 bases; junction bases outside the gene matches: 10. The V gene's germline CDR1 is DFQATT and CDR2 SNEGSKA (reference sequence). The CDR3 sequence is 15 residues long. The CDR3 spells CSARATSGTAYGYTF. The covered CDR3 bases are TGCAGTGCTAGAGCGACGTCTGGGACAGCTTATGGC.

Here the CDR3 reads CASSFPGTGKGGYTF. Incomplete CDR3 DNA: TGTGCCAGCAGCTTTCCTGGGACAGGAAAGGGTGGC. This chain uses TRBV5-4 with TRBJ1-2; 8 nucleotides align to TRBD1. The read terminates 3 residues before the CDR3 end, so the remaining end is supplied by the germline J gene. Germline V gives CDR1 SGHNT, CDR2 YYREEE (reference sequence). The CDR3 runs 15 residues. The V gene end was trimmed by 2 bases and the J gene end by 7 bases; junction bases not matched to a gene: 10. Complete variable domain (other parts from reference TRBV5-4 and TRBJ1-2): ETGVTQSPTHLIKTRGQQVTLRCSSQSGHNTVSWYQQALGQGPQFIFQYYREEENGRGNFPPRFSGLQFPNYSSELNVNALELDDSALYLCASSFPGTGKGGYTFGSGTRLTVV.

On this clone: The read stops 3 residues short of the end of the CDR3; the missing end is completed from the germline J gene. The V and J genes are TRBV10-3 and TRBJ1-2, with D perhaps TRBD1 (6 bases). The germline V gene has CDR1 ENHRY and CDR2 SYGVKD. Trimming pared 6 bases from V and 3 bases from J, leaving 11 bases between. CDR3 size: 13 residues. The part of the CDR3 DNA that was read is TGTGCCATCAGCAGCCGGACAGACTATGGC. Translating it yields CAISSRTDYG. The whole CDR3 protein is CAISSRTDYGYTF.

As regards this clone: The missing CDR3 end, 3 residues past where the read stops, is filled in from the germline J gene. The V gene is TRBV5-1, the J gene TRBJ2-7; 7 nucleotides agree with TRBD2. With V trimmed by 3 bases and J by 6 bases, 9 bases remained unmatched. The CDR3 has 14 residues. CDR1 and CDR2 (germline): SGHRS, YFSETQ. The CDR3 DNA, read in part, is TGCGCCAGCAGCTACCTAGCGGAATCCGGCGAG. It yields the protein CASSYLAESGE. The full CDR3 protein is CASSYLAESGEQYF.

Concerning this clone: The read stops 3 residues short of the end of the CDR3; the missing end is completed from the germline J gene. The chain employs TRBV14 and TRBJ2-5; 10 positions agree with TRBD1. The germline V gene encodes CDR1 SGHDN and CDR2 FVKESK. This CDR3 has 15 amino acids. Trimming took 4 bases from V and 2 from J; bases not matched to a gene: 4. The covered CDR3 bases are TGTGCCAGCAGCCCGTGGACAGGGGGACAAGAGACC. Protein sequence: CASSPWTGGQET. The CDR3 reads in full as CASSPWTGGQETQYF.

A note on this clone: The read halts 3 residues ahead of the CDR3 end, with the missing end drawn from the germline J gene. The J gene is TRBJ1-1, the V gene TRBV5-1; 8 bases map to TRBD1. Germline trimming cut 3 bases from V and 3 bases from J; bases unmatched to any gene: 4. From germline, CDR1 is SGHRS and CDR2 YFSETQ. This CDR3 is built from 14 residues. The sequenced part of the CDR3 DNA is TGCGCCAGCAGCTCGGGACAGGCGCACACTGAA. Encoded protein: CASSSGQAHTE. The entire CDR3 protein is CASSSGQAHTEAFF.

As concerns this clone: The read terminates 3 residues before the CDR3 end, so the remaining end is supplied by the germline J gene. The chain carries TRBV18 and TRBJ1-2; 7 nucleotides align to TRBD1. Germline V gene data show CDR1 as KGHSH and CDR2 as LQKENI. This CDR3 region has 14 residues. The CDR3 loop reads CASSEGTDSYDYTF. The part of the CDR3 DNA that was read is TGTGCCAGCTCCGAAGGGACAGACTCCTACGAC.

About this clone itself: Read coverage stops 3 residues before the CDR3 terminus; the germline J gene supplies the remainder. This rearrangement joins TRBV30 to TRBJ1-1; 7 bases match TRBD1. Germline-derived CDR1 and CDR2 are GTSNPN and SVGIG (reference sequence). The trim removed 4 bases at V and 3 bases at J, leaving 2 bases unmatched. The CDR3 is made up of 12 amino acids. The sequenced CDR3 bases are TGTGCCTGGACAGGGGGTCACACTGAA. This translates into CAWTGGHTE. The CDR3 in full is CAWTGGHTEAFF.

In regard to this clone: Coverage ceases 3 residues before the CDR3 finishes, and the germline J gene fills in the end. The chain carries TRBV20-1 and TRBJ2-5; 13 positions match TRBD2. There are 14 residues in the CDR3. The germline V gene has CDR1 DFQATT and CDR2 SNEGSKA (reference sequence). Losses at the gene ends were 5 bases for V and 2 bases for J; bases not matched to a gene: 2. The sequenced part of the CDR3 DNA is TGCAGTGCTTGGGGACTAGCGGGACAAGAGACC. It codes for CSAWGLAGQET. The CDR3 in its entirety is CSAWGLAGQETQYF.

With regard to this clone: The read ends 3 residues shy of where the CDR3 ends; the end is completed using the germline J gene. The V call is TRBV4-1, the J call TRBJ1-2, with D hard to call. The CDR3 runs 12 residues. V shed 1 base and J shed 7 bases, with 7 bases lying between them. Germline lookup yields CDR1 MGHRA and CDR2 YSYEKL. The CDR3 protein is CASSQGLLGYTF. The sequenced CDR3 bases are TGCGCCAGCAGCCAAGGACTTCTTGGC.

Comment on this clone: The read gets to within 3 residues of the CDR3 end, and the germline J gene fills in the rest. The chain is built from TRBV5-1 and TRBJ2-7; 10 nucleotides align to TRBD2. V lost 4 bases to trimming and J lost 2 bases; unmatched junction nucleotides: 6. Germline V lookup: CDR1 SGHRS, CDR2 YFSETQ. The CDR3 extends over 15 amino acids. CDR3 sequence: CASSTWTSGPYEQYF. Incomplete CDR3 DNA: TGCGCCAGCAGCACCTGGACTAGCGGACCCTACGAG.

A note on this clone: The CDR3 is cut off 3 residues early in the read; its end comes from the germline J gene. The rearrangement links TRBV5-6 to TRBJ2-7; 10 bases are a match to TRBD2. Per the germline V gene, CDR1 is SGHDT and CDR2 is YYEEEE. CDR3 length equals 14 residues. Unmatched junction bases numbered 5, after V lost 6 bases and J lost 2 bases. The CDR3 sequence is CASTPTSGPYEQYF. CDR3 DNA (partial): TGTGCCAGCACCCCGACTAGCGGGCCCTACGAG.

The CDR3 loop reads CAIIEGLAGTYEQYF. Incomplete CDR3 DNA: TGTGCCATCATCGAAGGACTAGCTGGGACATACGAG. The rearrangement joins TRBV10-3 to TRBJ2-7; 8 bases align to TRBD2. The DNA ends 3 residues before the CDR3 does, and the rest of the CDR3 is filled in from the germline J gene. The ends lost 7 bases at V and 4 bases at J; junction bases unmatched: 12. Germline V lookup: CDR1 ENHRY, CDR2 SYGVKD. The CDR3 sequence is 15 residues long.

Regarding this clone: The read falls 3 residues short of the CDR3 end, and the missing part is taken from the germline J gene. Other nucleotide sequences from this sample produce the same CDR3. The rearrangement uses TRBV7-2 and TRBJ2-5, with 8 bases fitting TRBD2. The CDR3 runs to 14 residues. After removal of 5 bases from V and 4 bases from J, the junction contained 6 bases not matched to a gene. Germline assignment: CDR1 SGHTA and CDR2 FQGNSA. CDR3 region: CASSLGTSRETQYF. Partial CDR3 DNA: TGTGCCAGCAGCCTAGGGACTAGTCGAGAGACC.